The clone carrying this T cell receptor (beta chain) was found a few times. The target antigen is unknown. The source of the sample is a study of CD8+CD57+ T cells in acquired aplastic anemia. Whole-study context: Sorted CD4+ and CD8+ cells gave an average of approximately 3.4 ug of DNA.

Study-wide results and caveats: Patients and controls shared over 25 CD8+ CDR3 sequences, which appeared highly expressed in patients and within their immunodominant clones.

The CDR3 length is 16 residues. V gave up 2 bases and J gave up 7 bases, with 20 bases separating them. CDR1 and CDR2 (germline): MNHEY, SVGAGI. Genomic DNA, serving as template, underwent TCR beta VDJ and CDR3 profiling. TCRdb ran MiXCR on the reads and lists one entry per CDR3 protein. This sample has more than 200,000 distinct CDR3 sequences; almost 50% occur once, and the top ten carry just under 20%. Patients selected for sequencing had displayed CD8+CD57+ cell expansion by flow cytometry. There were no patients without severe acquired aplastic anemia. At the time of blood sampling, patients had not yet received any therapy.

The sequence derives from a human donor with aplastic anemia. The sample consisted of sorted CD4+, CD8+, or CD8+CD57+ T cells (not recorded which) from PBMCs. V gene TRBV6-5 combines with J gene TRBJ1-1; D may be TRBD1 (6 bases). The CDR3, as DNA: TGTGCCAGCAGTTACCTGACCGCAGGGGTGGGGGGTGAAGCTTTCTTT. It is translated as CASSYLTAGVGGEAFF.